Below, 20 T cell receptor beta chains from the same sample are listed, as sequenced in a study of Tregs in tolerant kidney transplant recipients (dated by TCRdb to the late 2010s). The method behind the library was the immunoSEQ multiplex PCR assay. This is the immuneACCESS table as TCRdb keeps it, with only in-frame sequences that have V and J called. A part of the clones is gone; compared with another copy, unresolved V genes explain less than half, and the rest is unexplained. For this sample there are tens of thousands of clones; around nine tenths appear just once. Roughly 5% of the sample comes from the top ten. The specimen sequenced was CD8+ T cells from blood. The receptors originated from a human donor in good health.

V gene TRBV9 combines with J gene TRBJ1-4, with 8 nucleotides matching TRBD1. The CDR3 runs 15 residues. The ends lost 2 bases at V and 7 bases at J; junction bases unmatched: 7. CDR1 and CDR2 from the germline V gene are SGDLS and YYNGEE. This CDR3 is CASSVYSGGGEKLFF. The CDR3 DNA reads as TGTGCCAGCAGCGTTTACTCAGGGGGCGGTGAAAAACTGTTTTTT.

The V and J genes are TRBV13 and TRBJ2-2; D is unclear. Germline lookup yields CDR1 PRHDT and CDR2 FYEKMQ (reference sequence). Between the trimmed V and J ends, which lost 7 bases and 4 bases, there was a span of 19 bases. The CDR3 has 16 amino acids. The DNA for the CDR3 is TGTGCCAGCATCTCCCAATCCCCCCCAGGCACCGGGGAGCTGTTTTTT. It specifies CASISQSPPGTGELFF.

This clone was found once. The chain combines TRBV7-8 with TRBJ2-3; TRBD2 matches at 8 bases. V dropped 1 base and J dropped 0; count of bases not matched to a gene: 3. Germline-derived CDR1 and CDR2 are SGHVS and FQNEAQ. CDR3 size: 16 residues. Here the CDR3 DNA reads TGTGCCAGCAGCTTAGTTGGGACTAGTAGCACAGATACGCAGTATTTT. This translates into CASSLVGTSSTDTQYF.

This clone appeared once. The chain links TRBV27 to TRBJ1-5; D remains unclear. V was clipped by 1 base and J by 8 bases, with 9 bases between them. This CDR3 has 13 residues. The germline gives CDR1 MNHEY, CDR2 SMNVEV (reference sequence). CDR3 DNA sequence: TGTGCCAGCAGTTTATACAGCTGGGAGCCCCAGCATTTT. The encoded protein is CASSLYSWEPQHF.

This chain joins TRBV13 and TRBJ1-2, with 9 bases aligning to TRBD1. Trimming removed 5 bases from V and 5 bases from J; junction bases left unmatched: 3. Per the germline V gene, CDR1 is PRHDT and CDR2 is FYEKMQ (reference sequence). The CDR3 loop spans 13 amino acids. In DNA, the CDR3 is TGTGCCAGCAGCCCCGGGACAGGGTATGGCTACACCTTC. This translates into CASSPGTGYGYTF.

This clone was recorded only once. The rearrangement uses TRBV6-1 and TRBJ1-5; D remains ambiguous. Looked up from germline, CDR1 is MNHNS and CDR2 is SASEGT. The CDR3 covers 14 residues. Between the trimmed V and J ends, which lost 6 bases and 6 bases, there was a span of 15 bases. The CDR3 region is CASSAPGVAQPQHF. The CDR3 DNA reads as TGTGCCAGCAGCGCCCCTGGGGTAGCTCAGCCCCAGCATTTT.

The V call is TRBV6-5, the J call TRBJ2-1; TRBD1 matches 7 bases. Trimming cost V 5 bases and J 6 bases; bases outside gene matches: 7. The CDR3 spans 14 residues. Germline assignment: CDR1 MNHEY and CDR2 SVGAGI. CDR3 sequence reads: CASSPQGWGNEQFF. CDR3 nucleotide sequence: TGTGCCAGCAGTCCACAGGGGTGGGGCAATGAGCAGTTCTTC.

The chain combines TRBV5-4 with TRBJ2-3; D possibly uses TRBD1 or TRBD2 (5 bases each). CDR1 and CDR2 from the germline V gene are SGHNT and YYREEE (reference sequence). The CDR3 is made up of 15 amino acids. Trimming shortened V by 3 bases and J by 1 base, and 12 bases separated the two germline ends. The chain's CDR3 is CASSSTLGGTDTQYF. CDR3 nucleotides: TGTGCCAGCAGCTCAACCTTGGGGGGCACAGATACGCAGTATTTT.

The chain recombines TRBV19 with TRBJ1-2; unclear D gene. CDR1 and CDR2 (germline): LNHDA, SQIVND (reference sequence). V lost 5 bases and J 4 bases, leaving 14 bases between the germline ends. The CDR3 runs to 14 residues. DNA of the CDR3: TGTGCCAGTAGTCCTACTTGGGGTGCCTATGGCTACACCTTC. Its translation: CASSPTWGAYGYTF.

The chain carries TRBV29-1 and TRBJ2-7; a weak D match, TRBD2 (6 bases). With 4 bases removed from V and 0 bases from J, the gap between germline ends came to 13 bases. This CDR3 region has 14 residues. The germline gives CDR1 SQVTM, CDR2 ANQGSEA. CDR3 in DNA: TGCAGCGTTGGTGGGCTAGCGAGCTCCTACGAGCAGTACTTC. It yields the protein CSVGGLASSYEQYF.

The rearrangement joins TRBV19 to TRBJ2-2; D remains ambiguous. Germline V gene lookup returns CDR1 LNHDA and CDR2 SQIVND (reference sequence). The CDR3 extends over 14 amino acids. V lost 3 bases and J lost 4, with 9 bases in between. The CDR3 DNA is TGTGCCAGTAGTATCATAGGACGCACCGGGGAGCTGTTTTTT. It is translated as CASSIIGRTGELFF.

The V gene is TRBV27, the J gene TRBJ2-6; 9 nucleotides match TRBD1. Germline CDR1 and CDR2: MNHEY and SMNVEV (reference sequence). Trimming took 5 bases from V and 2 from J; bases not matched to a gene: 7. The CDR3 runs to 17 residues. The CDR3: CASSLRDREAGANVLTF. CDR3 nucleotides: TGTGCCAGCAGTCTCCGGGACAGGGAAGCTGGGGCCAACGTCCTGACTTTC.

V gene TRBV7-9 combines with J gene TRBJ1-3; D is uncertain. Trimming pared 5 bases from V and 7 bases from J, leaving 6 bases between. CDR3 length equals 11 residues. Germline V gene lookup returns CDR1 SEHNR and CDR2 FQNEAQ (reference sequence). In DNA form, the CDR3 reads TGTGCCAGCAGCGGGGAGAACACCATATATTTT. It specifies CASSGENTIYF.

The CDR3 nucleotides read TGCGCCAGCAGCTTGGCTGCGGCTAGGAATGAGCAGTTCTTC. Translation gives CASSLAAARNEQFF. The chain combines TRBV5-1 with TRBJ2-1; D unclear. This CDR3 spans 14 amino acids. CDR1 is SGHRS and CDR2 is YFSETQ in the germline V gene. V was shortened by 0 bases and J by 7 bases, with 11 bases between the two germline ends.

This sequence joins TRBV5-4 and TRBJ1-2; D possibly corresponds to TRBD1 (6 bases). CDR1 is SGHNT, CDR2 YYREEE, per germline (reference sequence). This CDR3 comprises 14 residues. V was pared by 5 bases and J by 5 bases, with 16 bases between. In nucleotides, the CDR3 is TGTGCCAGCAGATTAGGGGGGGACCTTTATGGCTACACCTTC. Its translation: CASRLGGDLYGYTF. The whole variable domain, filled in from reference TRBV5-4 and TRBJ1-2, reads ETGVTQSPTHLIKTRGQQVTLRCSSQSGHNTVSWYQQALGQGPQFIFQYYREEENGRGNFPPRFSGLQFPNYSSELNVNALELDDSALYLCASRLGGDLYGYTFGSGTRLTVV.

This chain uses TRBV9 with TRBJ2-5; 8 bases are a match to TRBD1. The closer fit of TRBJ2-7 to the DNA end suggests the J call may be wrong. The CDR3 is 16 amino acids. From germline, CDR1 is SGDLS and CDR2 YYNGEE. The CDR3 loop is CASSPFRDRMNYEQYF. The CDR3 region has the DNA TGTGCCAGCAGCCCCTTCCGGGACAGGATGAACTACGAGCAGTACTTC.

The CDR3 DNA reads TGTGCCAGCAGCCAAGGCGTGGGGGTCGGCAATCAGCCCCAGCATTTT. The encoded protein is CASSQGVGVGNQPQHF. This chain links TRBV4-2 with TRBJ1-5; a weak D match, TRBD1 (5 bases). Germline assignment: CDR1 LGHNA and CDR2 YNFKEQ. The ends were cut back, 1 base at V and 2 bases at J, with 12 bases in the middle. The CDR3 length is 16 residues.

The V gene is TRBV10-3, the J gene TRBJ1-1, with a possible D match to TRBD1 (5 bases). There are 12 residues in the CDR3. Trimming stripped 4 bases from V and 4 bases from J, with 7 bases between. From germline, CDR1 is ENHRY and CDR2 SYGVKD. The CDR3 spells CAISVGGTEAFF. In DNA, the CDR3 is TGTGCCATCAGTGTGGGGGGCACTGAAGCTTTCTTT.

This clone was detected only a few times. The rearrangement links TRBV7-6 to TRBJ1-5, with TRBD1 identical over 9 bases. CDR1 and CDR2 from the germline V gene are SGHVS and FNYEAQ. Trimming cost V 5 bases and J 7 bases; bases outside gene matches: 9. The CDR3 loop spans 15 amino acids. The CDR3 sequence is CASSAGQGGRQPQHF. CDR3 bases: TGTGCCAGCAGCGCGGGACAGGGAGGGCGCCAGCCCCAGCATTTT.

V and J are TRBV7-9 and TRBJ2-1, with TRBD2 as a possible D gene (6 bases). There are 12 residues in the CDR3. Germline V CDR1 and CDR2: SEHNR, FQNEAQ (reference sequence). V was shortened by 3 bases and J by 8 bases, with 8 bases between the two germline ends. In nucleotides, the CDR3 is TGTGCCAGCAGCTTTAGCGGCTATGAGCAGTTCTTC. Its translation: CASSFSGYEQFF.